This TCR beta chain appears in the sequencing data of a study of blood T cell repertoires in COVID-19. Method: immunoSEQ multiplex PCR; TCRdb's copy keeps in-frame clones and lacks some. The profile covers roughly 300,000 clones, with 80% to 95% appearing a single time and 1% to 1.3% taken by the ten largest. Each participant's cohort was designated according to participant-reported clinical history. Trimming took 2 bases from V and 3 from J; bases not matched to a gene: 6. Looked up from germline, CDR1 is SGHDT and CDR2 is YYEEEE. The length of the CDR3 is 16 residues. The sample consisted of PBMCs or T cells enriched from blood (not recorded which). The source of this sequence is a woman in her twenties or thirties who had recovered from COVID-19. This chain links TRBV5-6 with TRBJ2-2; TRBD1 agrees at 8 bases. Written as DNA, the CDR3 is TGTGCCAGCAGCTTTCCGACAGGGGAGGACACCGGGGAGCTGTTTTTT. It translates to CASSFPTGEDTGELFF.